This record concerns one T cell receptor beta chain sequence. A junction end diverges from the germline sequence, so it may reflect a read error. The CDR3 has 14 residues. Germline CDR1 SGHNT, CDR2 YYREEE (reference sequence). Original methodology: Amplification from reference gene primers served as the basis for estimated nucleated cell counts. The table came from immunoSEQ multiplex PCR; TCRdb's copy has only in-frame clones and leaves some out. The DNA was the basis for D and trimming; V, J and clone size are from that table. Altogether 150,000 or so clones are present, about three quarters being singletons, with the ten largest covering around 1.5%. This sample is drawn from a study of blood T cell repertoires in COVID-19. Study-level background: COVID-19 samples from acute and convalescent phases originated in the United States, Italy and Spain. The cDNA or gDNA used as material had been derived from T cells, B-cell-depleted T cells, or PBMCs.

V is TRBV5-4 and J is TRBJ2-5; 9 bases are shared with TRBD1. What was sequenced was peripheral blood. The clonotype originates from a man at least 80 years old with acute or convalescent COVID-19. The CDR3 nucleotides are TGTGCCAGCAGCTTGGCCGGGACAGGGTTGGCGGTCGACTTC. Translated: CASSLAGTGLAVDF.